This T cell receptor (beta chain) originates from a study of OX40 agonist ivuxolimab in advanced cancers. Overall study: In this trial design, patients received ivuxolimab intravenously at 0.01 to 10 mg/kg every 2 weeks. Findings and limits, study-wide: Expanded clones were, on average, more numerous among CD8+ T cells than CD4+. In the expanded peripheral T cells, antigen specificity was never determined.

Concerning this clone itself: Its antigen remains unknown.

Only in-frame clones appear in the TCRdb table, and some are missing; sequencing was by immunoSEQ multiplex PCR. This sample yields approximately 30,000 clones, of which about four fifths are seen a single time; around 1.4% belongs to the top ten. Sequenced here: CD4+ or CD8+ T cells sorted from blood, sampled in a trial of the OX40 agonist ivuxolimab. The TCR sequence derives from an adult with an advanced solid tumor such as melanoma, head and neck, liver or kidney cancer.

The CDR3 coding sequence is TGTGCCAGCTCAGAGGACAGGAGACAGCCCCAGCATTTT. Amino acids: CASSEDRRQPQHF. J is TRBJ1-5 and V is TRBV18; 7 nucleotides agree with TRBD1. There are 13 residues in the CDR3. CDR1 KGHSH and CDR2 LQKENI come from the germline V gene. The trim removed 5 bases at V and 7 bases at J, leaving 5 bases unmatched.